This T cell receptor beta chain stems from a study of cytomegalovirus exposure and HLA in healthy donors. CDR3 length: 15 residues. V was shortened by 5 bases and J by 2 bases, with 15 bases between the two germline ends. The germline V gene encodes CDR1 SGHVS and CDR2 FQNEAQ. It was with 60 Vbeta and 13 Jbeta primers that the PCR ran. Measured with immunoSEQ multiplex PCR; TCRdb has only the in-frame clones, and not every one. The sample shows about 170,000 clones, and about 0.8% sits with its ten largest clones. Sequenced sample: PBMCs. This clonotype was obtained from a woman between 18 and 29 years old in good health and CMV-seropositive. The V gene is TRBV7-8, the J gene TRBJ1-1; TRBD1 is a possible D gene (6 bases). The CDR3 coding sequence is TGTGCCAGCAGCCGCGGAACAGGGATCAACACTGAAGCTTTCTTT. Translated, it gives CASSRGTGINTEAFF. Based on the CDR3 plus reference TRBV7-8 and TRBJ1-1, the full variable domain is GAGVSQSPRYKVAKRGQDVALRCDPISGHVSLFWYQQALGQGPEFLTYFQNEAQLDKSGLPSDRFFAERPEGSVSTLKIQRTQQEDSAVYLCASSRGTGINTEAFFGQGTRLTVV.